Given below is one T cell receptor beta chain in context. Antigen unknown. The sample originates from a study of monozygotic twins with inflammatory bowel disease. General study points: No one strong IBD-associated signal or clonotype was supported. Repertoire similarity was not found to differ between concordant and discordant twins, possibly from limited power.

With eight separate reactions per sample, the authors made cDNA. A template switching step added UMIs, each with a 6-nucleotide sample barcode. For each CDR3 protein, TCRdb gives one entry from its re-call of the 5' RACE reads, without DNA. This table lists about 160,000 distinct CDR3 sequences. From germline, CDR1 is MDHEN and CDR2 SYDVKM. This CDR3 is 13 amino acids long. The sequencing sample was made of blood. This sequence joins TRBV28 and TRBJ2-1. The clonotype originates from a human donor with ulcerative colitis or Crohn's disease, or a healthy co-twin of an affected twin (not recorded which). CDR3 loop: CASSESSYNEQFF.